The present T cell receptor beta chain was sequenced within a study of blood T cell repertoires in COVID-19. Study information: Sites in the United States, Italy and Spain provided acute and convalescent COVID-19 samples. Sources were T cells, B-cell-depleted T cells, or PBMCs; the material itself was cDNA or gDNA.

V was shortened by 2 bases and J by 5 bases, with 4 bases between the two germline ends. This CDR3 region has 13 residues. Germline V gene data show CDR1 as SGHAT and CDR2 as FQNNGV. As handled by the study authors: Amplification from reference gene primers served as the basis for estimated nucleated cell counts. Some clones are missing from TCRdb's copy, which holds only in-frame ones; the method was immunoSEQ multiplex PCR. The V and J calls and clone size are taken from that table; D and trimming were inferred from the DNA. The sample has 70,000 or so clones, roughly four fifths seen once. It was during active infection that Seattle patients were enrolled and then longitudinally followed.

Sequencing input: peripheral blood. This chain uses TRBV11-2 with TRBJ1-6; no definite D call. The TCR was taken from a man aged 60-69 years with COVID-19, enrolled during active disease. CDR3 residues: CASSLTDNSPLHF. The CDR3 DNA is TGTGCCAGCAGCTTAACGGATAATTCACCCCTCCACTTT.